This T cell receptor (beta chain) was captured in a study of CD8 T cells in ankylosing spondylitis. Study-wide findings and caveats: Past studies reported some motif variants in reactive arthritis synovial fluid and blood. About 8 highly homologous variants made up a TCR beta motif, and this motif appeared characteristic of ankylosing spondylitis blood. Disease-associated clones were reportedly significantly overrepresented in matched ankylosing spondylitis synovial fluid.

With molecular barcodes, quantitative 5'-RACE was used to make the TCR beta libraries. TCRdb redid the calling of the 5' RACE reads with MiXCR, one entry per CDR3 protein. The top ten hold roughly 3.6% of the sample, which has some 300,000 distinct CDR3 sequences, less than 25% seen once. V lost 2 bases, J lost 2 bases, and 13 bases lay in between. The germline gives CDR1 SNHLY, CDR2 FYNNEI. This CDR3 is 17 amino acids long. About this clonotype: As yet, its antigen is unknown.

The chain is built from TRBV2 and TRBJ2-6; D possibly corresponds to TRBD2 (5 bases). Sequenced material: blood, either unsorted or a sorted T cell fraction (not recorded which). The clonotype was recovered from a female donor with ankylosing spondylitis or in good health (not recorded which). The CDR3 DNA follows: TGTGCCAGCAGTGAAAGCGGCACCCGGGCTGGGGCCAACGTCCTGACTTTC. Protein sequence: CASSESGTRAGANVLTF.